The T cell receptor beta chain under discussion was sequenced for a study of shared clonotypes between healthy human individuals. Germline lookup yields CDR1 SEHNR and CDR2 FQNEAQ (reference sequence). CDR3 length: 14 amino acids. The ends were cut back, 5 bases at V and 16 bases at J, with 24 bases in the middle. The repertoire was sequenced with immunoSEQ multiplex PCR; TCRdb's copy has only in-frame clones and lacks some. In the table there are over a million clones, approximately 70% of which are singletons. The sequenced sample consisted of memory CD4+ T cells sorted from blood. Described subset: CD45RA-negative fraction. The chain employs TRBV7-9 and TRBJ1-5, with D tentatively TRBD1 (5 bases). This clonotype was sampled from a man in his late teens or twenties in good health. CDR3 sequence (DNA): TGTGCCAGCAGCCCTATCCGGGACGGGGTAACTGGACATTTT. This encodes CASSPIRDGVTGHF.